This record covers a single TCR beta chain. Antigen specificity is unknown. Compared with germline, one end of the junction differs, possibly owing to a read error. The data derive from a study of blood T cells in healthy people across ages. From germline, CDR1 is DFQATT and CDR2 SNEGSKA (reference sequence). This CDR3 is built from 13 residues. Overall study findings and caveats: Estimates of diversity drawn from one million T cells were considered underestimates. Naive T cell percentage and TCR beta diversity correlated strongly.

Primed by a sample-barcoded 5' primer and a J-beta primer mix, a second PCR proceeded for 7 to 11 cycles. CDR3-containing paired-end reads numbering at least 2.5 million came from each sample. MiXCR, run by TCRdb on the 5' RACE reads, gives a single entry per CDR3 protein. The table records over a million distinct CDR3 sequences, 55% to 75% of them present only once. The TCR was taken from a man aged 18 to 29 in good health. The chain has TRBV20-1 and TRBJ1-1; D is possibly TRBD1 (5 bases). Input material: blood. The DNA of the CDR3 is TGCAGTGCTATGGGACTACGGAACACTAAAGCTTTCTTT. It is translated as CSAMGLRNTKAFF.